What follows are 13 T cell receptor beta chains derived from one specimen sequenced in a study of T cell repertoires in ileal Crohn's disease. Sequencing used immunoSEQ multiplex PCR; TCRdb keeps in-frame clones, though not all of them. The sample lists some 15,000 clones; under 95% were seen once. Sequenced input: ileal tissue. These receptors were taken from an adult with Crohn's disease.

On this clone itself: Other DNA sequences in this specimen translate into the identical CDR3. This chain uses TRBV7-2 with TRBJ1-6, with 8 bases identical to TRBD1. With V trimmed by 9 bases and J by 3 bases, 1 base remained unmatched. Germline V lookup: CDR1 SGHTA, CDR2 FQGNSA. The CDR3 extends over 13 amino acids. The CDR3 coding sequence is TGTGCCAGTGGACAGGGCTATAATTCACCCCTCCACTTT. This gives the protein CASGQGYNSPLHF. Full variable domain (remainder filled in from reference TRBV7-2 and TRBJ1-6): GAGVSQSPSNKVTEKGKDVELRCDPISGHTALYWYRQSLGQGLEFLIYFQGNSAPDKSGLPSDRFSAERTGGSVSTLTIQRTQQEDSAVYLCASGQGYNSPLHFGNGTRLTVT.

The chain carries TRBV5-1 and TRBJ2-5, with a possible D match to TRBD2 (6 bases). V shed 0 bases and J shed 5 bases, with 14 bases lying between them. The CDR3 consists of 15 residues. Germline CDR1 is SGHRS and CDR2 is YFSETQ. This CDR3 is CASSLALGGRETQYF. The CDR3 region has the DNA TGCGCCAGCAGCTTGGCCCTCGGGGGTAGGGAGACCCAGTACTTC.

The gene calls are TRBV7-2 and TRBJ1-1; D not certain. Trimming stripped 5 bases from V and 3 bases from J, with 13 bases between. The CDR3 spans 14 residues. Germline CDR1 reads SGHTA; CDR2 reads FQGNSA. CDR3 nucleotides: TGTGCCAGCAGCCGGGGTGGGGAGTACACTGAAGCTTTCTTT. It yields the protein CASSRGGEYTEAFF. Full variable domain (outside the CDR3, taken from reference TRBV7-2 and TRBJ1-1): GAGVSQSPSNKVTEKGKDVELRCDPISGHTALYWYRQSLGQGLEFLIYFQGNSAPDKSGLPSDRFSAERTGGSVSTLTIQRTQQEDSAVYLCASSRGGEYTEAFFGQGTRLTVV.

The V call is TRBV5-1, the J call TRBJ1-6, with D tentatively TRBD1 (5 bases). The V end was cut by 0 bases, the J end by 2 bases, with 9 bases between. The CDR3 covers 16 residues. Germline V gene lookup returns CDR1 SGHRS and CDR2 YFSETQ. The DNA of the CDR3 is TGCGCCAGCAGCTTGGGGACACCACCCTATAATTCACCCCTCCACTTT. Translating gives CASSLGTPPYNSPLHF.

The chain is built from TRBV2 and TRBJ2-7; possible D gene TRBD1, 5 bases. The V end lost 3 bases, the J end lost 11 bases, and 14 bases lay between the germline ends. CDR3 size: 12 residues. Germline-derived CDR1 and CDR2 are SNHLY and FYNNEI. The CDR3 sequence is CASSERWGGEYF. The CDR3, as DNA: TGTGCCAGCAGTGAGCGCTGGGGCGGTGAGTACTTC.

J is TRBJ2-7 and V is TRBV9; maybe TRBD1 (6 bases). The ends were cut back, 0 bases at V and 4 bases at J, with 14 bases in the middle. Germline CDR1 reads SGDLS; CDR2 reads YYNGEE. The CDR3 sequence is 15 residues long. CDR3 DNA: TGTGCCAGCAGCGTAGGCTGGGGGCCGGGGTACGAGCAGTACTTC. Protein: CASSVGWGPGYEQYF.

This clone was detected only once. The V and J genes are TRBV6-5 and TRBJ1-5; the match to TRBD1 covers 7 bases. CDR3 length: 15 residues. Germline CDR1 reads MNHEY; CDR2 reads SVGAGI. With V trimmed by 6 bases and J by 2 bases, 7 bases remained unmatched. The CDR3 protein is CASRAHTGGNQPQHF. The DNA for the CDR3 is TGTGCCAGCAGGGCCCATACAGGGGGCAATCAGCCCCAGCATTTT.

The chain couples TRBV19 to TRBJ2-5; TRBD1 might be the D (6 bases). The CDR3 sequence is 14 residues long. Germline V lookup: CDR1 LNHDA, CDR2 SQIVND (reference sequence). V lost 6 bases to trimming and J lost 2 bases, with 13 bases between them. CDR3 in amino acids: CASSQGQLQETQYF. The CDR3 DNA reads as TGTGCCAGTAGCCAAGGACAGCTTCAAGAGACCCAGTACTTC.

The V and J genes are TRBV9 and TRBJ2-1, with 7 bases that match TRBD1. The CDR3 consists of 16 residues. CDR1 SGDLS and CDR2 YYNGEE come from the germline V gene. After removal of 4 bases from V and 4 bases from J, the junction contained 11 bases not matched to a gene. CDR3 DNA: TGTGCCAGCAGCCCCCGACAGGGAATGGATTACAATGAGCAGTTCTTC. It is translated as CASSPRQGMDYNEQFF.

The chain carries TRBV5-1 and TRBJ1-2, with 8 positions matching TRBD1. The V gene end was trimmed by 3 bases and the J gene end by 2 bases; junction bases not matched to a gene: 6. Germline CDR1 is SGHRS and CDR2 is YFSETQ. The CDR3 loop spans 15 amino acids. CDR3: CASSSGTGANYGYTF. In DNA, the CDR3 is TGCGCCAGCAGCTCTGGGACAGGAGCGAACTATGGCTACACCTTC.

The chain joins TRBV11-2 to TRBJ1-4, with a weak D call TRBD1 (6 bases). Germline assignment: CDR1 SGHAT and CDR2 FQNNGV. V dropped 3 bases and J dropped 8 bases, with 16 bases sitting between them. The CDR3 covers 15 residues. This CDR3 reads CASSFELGAEEKLFF. The CDR3 region has the DNA TGTGCCAGCAGCTTCGAGCTGGGGGCGGAGGAAAAACTGTTTTTT.

The V gene is TRBV5-1, the J gene TRBJ2-1; a weak D match, TRBD2 (7 bases). Germline CDR1 and CDR2: SGHRS and YFSETQ. V was pared by 3 bases and J by 2 bases, with 12 bases between. The CDR3 length is 15 residues. CDR3: CASSSRGGPYNEQFF. Written as DNA, the CDR3 is TGCGCCAGCAGCTCGAGGGGGGGGCCCTACAATGAGCAGTTCTTC.

The chain links TRBV6-1 to TRBJ2-1, with D perhaps TRBD2 (6 bases). Trimming cost V 4 bases and J 9 bases, with 16 bases left between them. This CDR3 spans 14 amino acids. Germline loops: CDR1 MNHNS, CDR2 SASEGT. The CDR3 DNA follows: TGTGCCAGCAGTGCTATACGACCCGGGGGTGAGCAGTTCTTC. Translating gives CASSAIRPGGEQFF.